Following are 27 T cell receptor beta chains from one sample sequenced in a study of radiotherapy plus CTLA-4 blockade in lung cancer. TCRdb keeps only in-frame clones here, not all; method: immunoSEQ multiplex PCR. Of about 120,000 clones listed, about four fifths are singletons. The sample in question was peripheral blood, obtained from a patient treated with radiotherapy plus ipilimumab. Receptors were obtained from a human donor with non-small cell lung cancer who had a partial response to radiotherapy plus ipilimumab.

Only a few counts were recorded for this clone. The gene calls are TRBV19 and TRBJ1-5, with a tentative D call TRBD1 (6 bases). This CDR3 comprises 14 residues. V was cut by 2 bases and J by 3 bases, with 8 bases left in between. Germline CDR1 and CDR2: LNHDA and SQIVND (reference sequence). The CDR3: CASSIRTDNQPQHF. CDR3 nucleotide sequence: TGTGCCAGTAGTATACGGACAGACAATCAGCCCCAGCATTTT.

The chain carries TRBV5-4 and TRBJ2-7; the match to TRBD1 covers 12 bases. CDR3 length: 16 amino acids. Per germline, CDR1 SGHNT and CDR2 YYREEE (reference sequence). The V gene end was trimmed by 4 bases and the J gene end by 4 bases; junction bases not matched to a gene: 9. The CDR3 DNA sequence: TGTGCCAGCAGCCGAGGGGGACAGGGGGCTCGGTACGAGCAGTACTTC. Translating gives CASSRGGQGARYEQYF.

The chain couples TRBV5-1 to TRBJ2-2; tentatively, D is TRBD1 (6 bases). Per germline, CDR1 SGHRS and CDR2 YFSETQ. The CDR3 contains 15 residues. With 3 bases removed from V and 0 bases from J, the gap between germline ends came to 9 bases. The CDR3 coding sequence is TGCGCCAGCAGCTCGGGACAAACGAACACCGGGGAGCTGTTTTTT. Translating gives CASSSGQTNTGELFF.

This chain joins TRBV6-1 and TRBJ1-1; 7 bases align to TRBD1. The V and J ends lost 7 bases and 7 bases, in that order; junction bases with no gene match: 9. This CDR3 is built from 13 residues. The germline CDR1 and CDR2 sequences are MNHNS and SASEGT. CDR3 nucleotides: TGTGCCAGCACCCTAACCGGGACAGATGAAGCTTTCTTT. Its translation is CASTLTGTDEAFF.

The genes are TRBV7-2 and TRBJ2-5, with a weak D call TRBD1 (6 bases). Per germline, CDR1 SGHTA and CDR2 FQGNSA. There are 15 residues in the CDR3. Trimming removed 5 bases at V and 5 bases at J, with 18 bases between. CDR3 in amino acids: CASSRDFGGVETQYF. In nucleotides, the CDR3 is TGTGCCAGCAGCCGAGATTTTGGGGGCGTGGAGACCCAGTACTTC.

The chain couples TRBV6-1 to TRBJ1-2; D may be TRBD1 (6 bases). The CDR3 runs to 14 residues. Trimming pared 6 bases from V and 3 bases from J, leaving 14 bases between. Germline assignment: CDR1 MNHNS and CDR2 SASEGT. The CDR3 DNA is TGTGCCAGCAGCGCCCTGGGGGCATACTATGGCTACACCTTC. It yields the protein CASSALGAYYGYTF.

This clone was found a few times. This chain connects TRBV5-1 to TRBJ1-1; a weak D match, TRBD1 (5 bases). Trimming took 2 bases from V and 4 from J, leaving 12 bases between them. Looked up from germline, CDR1 is SGHRS and CDR2 is YFSETQ. This CDR3 is built from 14 residues. CDR3: CASSFGGEGTEAFF. CDR3 sequence (DNA): TGCGCCAGCAGCTTTGGAGGGGAGGGCACTGAAGCTTTCTTT.

This clone was seen only once. The gene calls are TRBV7-9 and TRBJ2-1; 12 bases are shared with TRBD2. The trim removed 1 base at V and 5 bases at J, leaving 6 bases unmatched. CDR1 SEHNR and CDR2 FQNEAQ come from the germline V gene (reference sequence). The CDR3 is 17 residues long. CDR3 coding DNA: TGTGCCAGCAGCTTAGAGAAACTAGCGGGAGGCGACAATGAGCAGTTCTTC. Translated, it gives CASSLEKLAGGDNEQFF.

The J gene is TRBJ2-2, the V gene TRBV28; TRBD1 aligns across 8 bases. This CDR3 contains 15 residues. V gave up 3 bases and J gave up 3 bases; unmatched junction bases: 3. CDR1 is MDHEN and CDR2 is SYDVKM in the germline V gene. The CDR3 sequence is CASSFRGLDTGELFF. For the CDR3, the DNA is TGTGCCAGCAGTTTCAGGGGGCTGGACACCGGGGAGCTGTTTTTT. Supplemented by reference TRBV28 and TRBJ2-2, the full variable domain reads DVKVTQSSRYLVKRTGEKVFLECVQDMDHENMFWYRQDPGLGLRLIYFSYDVKMKEKGDIPEGYSVSREKKERFSLILESASTNQTSMYLCASSFRGLDTGELFFGEGSRLTVL.

The chain employs TRBV2 and TRBJ2-2; D might be TRBD1 (6 bases). This CDR3 spans 14 amino acids. Germline V gene sequence: CDR1 SNHLY, CDR2 FYNNEI. V was cut by 6 bases and J by 7 bases, with 15 bases left in between. CDR3 DNA: TGTGCCAGCAGAACGGGACACGTTGGCGGGGAGCTGTTTTTT. Translated, it gives CASRTGHVGGELFF.

The chain carries TRBV6-1 and TRBJ1-2, with TRBD1 identical over 7 bases. V trimming: 1 base; J trimming: 6 bases; junction bases outside the gene matches: 2. The CDR3 totals 13 residues. Germline assignment: CDR1 MNHNS and CDR2 SASEGT. The chain's CDR3 is CASSEGQGDGYTF. CDR3 sequence (DNA): TGTGCCAGCAGTGAAGGACAGGGTGATGGCTACACCTTC.

V gene TRBV11-3 combines with J gene TRBJ2-1, with D unresolved. The CDR3 loop spans 12 amino acids. The germline gives CDR1 SGHNT, CDR2 YENEEA. Trimming took off 3 bases at V and 3 bases at J, with 3 bases between the two ends. The CDR3 DNA follows: TGTGCCAGCAGCTTCAGCTACAATGAGCAGTTCTTC. Translated, it gives CASSFSYNEQFF.

The rearrangement links TRBV28 to TRBJ2-5; TRBD2 matches 7 bases. Germline CDR1 and CDR2: MDHEN and SYDVKM. This CDR3 has 14 amino acids. V lost 0 bases, J lost 4 bases, and 2 bases stayed unmatched. DNA of the CDR3: TGTGCCAGCAGTTTATGGGTAGCGGGAGAGACCCAGTACTTC. It encodes CASSLWVAGETQYF.

This chain joins TRBV2 and TRBJ2-5; tentatively, D is TRBD1 (6 bases). Trimming took off 7 bases at V and 4 bases at J, with 16 bases between the two ends. The CDR3 runs 14 residues. Looked up from germline, CDR1 is SNHLY and CDR2 is FYNNEI. CDR3 DNA: TGTGCCAGCAACCTACAGGGCGTACGAGAGACCCAGTACTTC. This gives the protein CASNLQGVRETQYF.

The gene calls are TRBV19 and TRBJ1-5; 10 nucleotides line up with TRBD1. CDR1 and CDR2 (germline): LNHDA, SQIVND (reference sequence). With V trimmed by 4 bases and J by 1 base, 7 bases remained unmatched. CDR3 length: 17 amino acids. CDR3 sequence reads: CASSRTGGRSSNQPQHF. For the CDR3, the DNA is TGTGCCAGTAGTAGGACAGGGGGACGGTCCAGCAATCAGCCCCAGCATTTT.

The rearrangement links TRBV5-1 to TRBJ1-2; D is uncertain. The V gene's germline CDR1 is SGHRS and CDR2 YFSETQ. The CDR3 has 15 residues. The V end lost 0 bases, the J end lost 1 base, and 10 bases lay between the germline ends. CDR3 nucleotide sequence: TGCGCCAGCAGCTTGGGAGGCAGCCGTAACTATGGCTACACCTTC. Its protein product is CASSLGGSRNYGYTF. Variable domain in full (rest from reference TRBV5-1 and TRBJ1-2): KAGVTQTPRYLIKTRGQQVTLSCSPISGHRSVSWYQQTPGQGLQFLFEYFSETQRNKGNFPGRFSGRQFSNSRSEMNVSTLELGDSALYLCASSLGGSRNYGYTFGSGTRLTVV.

This chain links TRBV28 with TRBJ2-2; TRBD2 aligns across 10 bases. Germline CDR1 and CDR2: MDHEN and SYDVKM. The CDR3 covers 16 residues. Trimming at V came to 3 bases and at J to 8 bases, leaving 9 bases not matched to a gene. The CDR3 protein is CASSFAASGSRGELFF. The CDR3 DNA is TGTGCCAGCAGTTTTGCGGCTAGCGGGAGTAGGGGGGAGCTGTTTTTT.

In its sample, this clone was seen a few times. The chain is built from TRBV6-5 and TRBJ2-4; 13 bases agree with TRBD2. Germline lookup yields CDR1 MNHEY and CDR2 SVGAGI. V trimming: 9 bases; J trimming: 5 bases; junction bases outside the gene matches: 4. This CDR3 comprises 14 residues. DNA of the CDR3: TGTGCCAGTTCGGGACTAGCGGGACAAAACATTCAGTACTTC. Translation gives CASSGLAGQNIQYF.

The V and J genes are TRBV28 and TRBJ2-5; D possibly corresponds to TRBD2 (6 bases). The DNA matches TRBJ2-7 better at its end, which makes the J call doubtful. CDR1 and CDR2 (germline): MDHEN, SYDVKM. This CDR3 comprises 14 residues. The CDR3 loop is CASSLGGLTYEQYF. The CDR3 DNA sequence: TGTGCCAGCAGTTTAGGGGGACTTACCTACGAGCAGTACTTC.

A single count supports this clone. The rearrangement joins TRBV6-1 to TRBJ1-1; no clear D gene. The CDR3 loop spans 11 amino acids. The V and J ends lost 4 bases and 5 bases respectively, with 5 bases between them. CDR1 and CDR2 from the germline V gene are MNHNS and SASEGT. CDR3 residues: CASSVITEAFF. The CDR3 coding sequence is TGTGCCAGCAGTGTTATTACTGAAGCTTTCTTT.

J is TRBJ2-1 and V is TRBV2; D gene ambiguous. Germline V CDR1 and CDR2: SNHLY, FYNNEI. The V and J ends lost 1 base and 9 bases respectively, with 10 bases between them. This CDR3 comprises 13 residues. The CDR3 bases are TGTGCCAGCAGTGAAGGGAGACCCGCTGAGCAGTTCTTC. This gives the protein CASSEGRPAEQFF.

The chain combines TRBV9 with TRBJ2-6; 7 bases fit TRBD2. The CDR3 length is 16 residues. In germline, CDR1 is SGDLS, CDR2 YYNGEE. With 2 bases clipped from V and 0 bases from J, the junction kept 2 bases outside the gene matches. The CDR3 nucleotides read TGTGCCAGCAGCGTCGGCGGGAGCTCTGGGGCCAACGTCCTGACTTTC. Residues: CASSVGGSSGANVLTF.

The chain couples TRBV11-1 to TRBJ2-3; tentatively, D is TRBD2 (6 bases). The CDR3 runs to 12 residues. The germline V and J ends were trimmed by 5 bases and 3 bases, with 6 bases remaining between them. From germline, CDR1 is SGHAT and CDR2 FQDESV (reference sequence). Written as DNA, the CDR3 is TGTGCCAGCAGCCGGGAGACAGATACGCAGTATTTT. It translates to CASSRETDTQYF. The variable domain in full, with the rest retrieved from reference TRBV11-1 and TRBJ2-3, is EAEVAQSPRYKITEKSQAVAFWCDPISGHATLYWYRQILGQGPELLVQFQDESVVDDSQLPKDRFSAERLKGVDSTLKIQPAELGDSAMYLCASSRETDTQYFGPGTRLTVL.

This chain joins TRBV18 and TRBJ1-1; 12 positions match TRBD1. The CDR3 totals 16 residues. The V segment lost 4 bases and the J segment 2 bases; nucleotides outside the gene matches: 5. Looked up from germline, CDR1 is KGHSH and CDR2 is LQKENI. CDR3 loop: CASSQAGTGGNTEAFF. The CDR3 DNA is TGTGCCAGCTCACAAGCTGGGACAGGGGGCAACACTGAAGCTTTCTTT.

V is TRBV15 and J is TRBJ1-2, with 9 positions matching TRBD1. Trimming at V came to 6 bases and at J to 2 bases, leaving 4 bases not matched to a gene. The germline V gene has CDR1 LNHNV and CDR2 YYDKDF (reference sequence). The CDR3 is made up of 14 amino acids. The CDR3 loop reads CATRATGGNYGYTF. CDR3 coding DNA: TGTGCCACCAGAGCTACAGGGGGCAACTATGGCTACACCTTC.

The chain carries TRBV7-2 and TRBJ2-3; D gene uncertain. The CDR3 has 12 amino acids. Trimming removed 5 bases from V and 2 bases from J, with 5 bases in between. The V gene's germline CDR1 is SGHTA and CDR2 FQGNSA. In DNA, the CDR3 is TGTGCCAGCAGCCCCCACACAGATACGCAGTATTTT. Translation gives CASSPHTDTQYF.

The chain links TRBV7-2 to TRBJ1-5; 7 bases agree with TRBD1. J was trimmed by 4 bases and V by 5 bases; bases with no gene match: 2. This CDR3 has 13 residues. Germline CDR1 SGHTA, CDR2 FQGNSA. In DNA, the CDR3 is TGTGCCAGCAGCCCGGACAGGAATCAGCCCCAGCATTTT. It translates to CASSPDRNQPQHF.